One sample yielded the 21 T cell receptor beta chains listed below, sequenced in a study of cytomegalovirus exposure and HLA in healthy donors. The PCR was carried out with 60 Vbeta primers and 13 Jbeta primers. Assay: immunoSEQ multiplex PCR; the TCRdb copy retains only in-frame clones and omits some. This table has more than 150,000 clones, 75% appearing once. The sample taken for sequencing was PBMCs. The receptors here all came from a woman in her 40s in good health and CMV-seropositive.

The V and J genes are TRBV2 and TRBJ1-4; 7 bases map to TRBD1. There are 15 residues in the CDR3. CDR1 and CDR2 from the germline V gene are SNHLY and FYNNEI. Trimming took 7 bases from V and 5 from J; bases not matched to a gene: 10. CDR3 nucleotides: TGTGCCAGCACCGGGGTGGGACAGCCGAATGAAAAACTGTTTTTT. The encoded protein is CASTGVGQPNEKLFF.

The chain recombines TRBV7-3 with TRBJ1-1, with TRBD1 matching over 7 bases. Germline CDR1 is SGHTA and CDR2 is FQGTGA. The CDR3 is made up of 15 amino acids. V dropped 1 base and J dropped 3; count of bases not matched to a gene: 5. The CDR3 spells CASSLKGAADTEAFF. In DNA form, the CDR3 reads TGTGCCAGCAGCTTAAAGGGGGCGGCGGACACTGAAGCTTTCTTT.

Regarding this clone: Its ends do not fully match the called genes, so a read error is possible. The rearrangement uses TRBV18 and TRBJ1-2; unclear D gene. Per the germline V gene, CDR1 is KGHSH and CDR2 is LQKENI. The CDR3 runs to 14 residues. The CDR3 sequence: CASLPPTEGYGYTF. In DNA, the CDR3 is TGTGCCAGCTTACCACCAACGGAGGGTTATGGCTACACCTTC. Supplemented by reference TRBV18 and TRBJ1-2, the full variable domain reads NAGVMQNPRHLVRRRGQEARLRCSPMKGHSHVYWYRQLPEEGLKFMVYLQKENIIDESGMPKERFSAEFPKEGPSILRIQQVVRGDSAAYFCASLPPTEGYGYTFGSGTRLTVV.

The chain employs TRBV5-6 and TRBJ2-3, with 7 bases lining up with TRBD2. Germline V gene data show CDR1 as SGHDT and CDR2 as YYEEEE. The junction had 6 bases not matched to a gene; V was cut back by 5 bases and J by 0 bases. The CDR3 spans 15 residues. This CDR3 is CASRVLALSTDTQYF. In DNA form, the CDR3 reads TGTGCCAGCAGGGTACTAGCGCTTAGCACAGATACGCAGTATTTT.

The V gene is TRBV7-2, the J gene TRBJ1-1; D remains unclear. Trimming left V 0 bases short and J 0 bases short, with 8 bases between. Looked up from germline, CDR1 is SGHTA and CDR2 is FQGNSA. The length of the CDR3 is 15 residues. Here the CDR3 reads CASSLAYYLNTEAFF. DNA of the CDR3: TGTGCCAGCAGCTTAGCCTATTACTTGAACACTGAAGCTTTCTTT.

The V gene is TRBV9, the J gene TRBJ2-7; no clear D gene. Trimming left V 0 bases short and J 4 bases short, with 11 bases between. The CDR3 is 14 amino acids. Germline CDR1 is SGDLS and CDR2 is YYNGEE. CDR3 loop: CASSVDAGSYEQYF. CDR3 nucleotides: TGTGCCAGCAGCGTAGACGCAGGCTCGTACGAGCAGTACTTC. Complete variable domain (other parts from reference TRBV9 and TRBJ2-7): DSGVTQTPKHLITATGQRVTLRCSPRSGDLSVYWYQQSLDQGLQFLIQYYNGEERAKGNILERFSAQQFPDLHSELNLSSLELGDSALYFCASSVDAGSYEQYFGPGTRLTVT.

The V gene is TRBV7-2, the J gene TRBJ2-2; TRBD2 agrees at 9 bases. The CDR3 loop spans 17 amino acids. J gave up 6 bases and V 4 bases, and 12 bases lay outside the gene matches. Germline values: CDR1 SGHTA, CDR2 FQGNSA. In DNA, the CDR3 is TGTGCCAGCAGCTCCGCAGGCGGGAGGGCCGTCGCCGGGGAGCTGTTTTTT. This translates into CASSSAGGRAVAGELFF.

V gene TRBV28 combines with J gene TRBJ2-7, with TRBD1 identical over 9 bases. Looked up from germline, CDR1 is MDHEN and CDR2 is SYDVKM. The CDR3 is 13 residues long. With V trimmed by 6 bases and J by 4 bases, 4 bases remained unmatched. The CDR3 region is CASRGTGLYEQYF. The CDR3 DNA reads TGTGCCAGCAGGGGGACAGGGTTATACGAGCAGTACTTC.

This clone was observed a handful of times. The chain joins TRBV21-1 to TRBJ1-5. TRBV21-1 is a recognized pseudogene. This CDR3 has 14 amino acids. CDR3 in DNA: TGTGCCAGCAGGAAACGGGGAGGGAGCCAGCCCCAGCATTTT. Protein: CASRKRGGSQPQHF.

CDR3 in DNA: TGTGCCAGCAGCCAGGGGCTAAACAGGGCTAGGAACATTCAGTACTTC. Residues: CASSQGLNRARNIQYF. The chain joins TRBV7-2 to TRBJ2-4; D possibly corresponds to TRBD1 (6 bases). In germline, CDR1 is SGHTA, CDR2 FQGNSA. V was cut by 5 bases and J by 7 bases, with 21 bases left in between. There are 16 residues in the CDR3.

Here the CDR3 DNA reads TGTGCCATCAGTAATCCGGGACAGGGTTACAATGAGCAGTTCTTC. Translation: CAISNPGQGYNEQFF. The chain links TRBV10-3 to TRBJ2-1, with 9 bases aligning to TRBD1. Per germline, CDR1 ENHRY and CDR2 SYGVKD. CDR3 length equals 15 residues. Unmatched junction bases numbered 6, after V lost 5 bases and J lost 4 bases.

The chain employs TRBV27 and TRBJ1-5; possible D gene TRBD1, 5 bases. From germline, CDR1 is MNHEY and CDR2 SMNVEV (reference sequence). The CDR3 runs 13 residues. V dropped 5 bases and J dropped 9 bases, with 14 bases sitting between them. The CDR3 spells CASSLGYGGPQHF. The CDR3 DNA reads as TGTGCCAGCAGTCTCGGATACGGGGGGCCCCAGCATTTT.

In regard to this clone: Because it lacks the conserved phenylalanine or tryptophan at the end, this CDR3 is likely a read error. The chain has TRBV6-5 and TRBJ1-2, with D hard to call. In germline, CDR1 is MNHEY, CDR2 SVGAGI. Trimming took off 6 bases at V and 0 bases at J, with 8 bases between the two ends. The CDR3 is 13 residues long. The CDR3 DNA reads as TGTGCCAGCAGCCGCATGGCTAACTATGGCTACACCCTC. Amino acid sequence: CASSRMANYGYTL.

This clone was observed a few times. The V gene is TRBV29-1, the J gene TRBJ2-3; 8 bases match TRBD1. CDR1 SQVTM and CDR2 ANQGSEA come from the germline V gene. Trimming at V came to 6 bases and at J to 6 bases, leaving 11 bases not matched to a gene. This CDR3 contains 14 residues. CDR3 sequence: CSVDRGNGVDTQYF. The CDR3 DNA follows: TGCAGCGTCGACAGGGGTAATGGAGTGGATACGCAGTATTTT.

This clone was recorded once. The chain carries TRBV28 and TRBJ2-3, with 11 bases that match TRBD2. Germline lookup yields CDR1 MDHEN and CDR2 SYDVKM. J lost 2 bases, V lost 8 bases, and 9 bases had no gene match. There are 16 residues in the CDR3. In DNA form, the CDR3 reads TGTGCCAGCGGACAACTAGCGGGAGAAGACACAGATACGCAGTATTTT. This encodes CASGQLAGEDTDTQYF.

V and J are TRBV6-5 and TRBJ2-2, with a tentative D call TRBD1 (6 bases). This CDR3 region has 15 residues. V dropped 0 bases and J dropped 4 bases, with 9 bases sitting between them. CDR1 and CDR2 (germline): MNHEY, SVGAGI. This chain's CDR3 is CASSYSAGATGELFF. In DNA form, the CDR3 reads TGTGCCAGCAGTTACTCGGCAGGGGCCACCGGGGAGCTGTTTTTT.

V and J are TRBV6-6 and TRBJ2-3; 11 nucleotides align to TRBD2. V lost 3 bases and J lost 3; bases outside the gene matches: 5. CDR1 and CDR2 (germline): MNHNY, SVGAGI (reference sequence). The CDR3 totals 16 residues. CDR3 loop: CASSYTSGSRTDTQYF. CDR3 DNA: TGTGCCAGCAGTTATACTAGCGGGAGTAGGACAGATACGCAGTATTTT.

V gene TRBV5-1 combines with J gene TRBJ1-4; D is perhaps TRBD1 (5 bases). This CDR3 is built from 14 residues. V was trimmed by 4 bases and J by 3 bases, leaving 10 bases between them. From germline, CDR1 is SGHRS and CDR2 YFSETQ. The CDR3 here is CASSAQGPNEKLFF. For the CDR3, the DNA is TGCGCCAGCAGCGCCCAGGGTCCTAATGAAAAACTGTTTTTT.

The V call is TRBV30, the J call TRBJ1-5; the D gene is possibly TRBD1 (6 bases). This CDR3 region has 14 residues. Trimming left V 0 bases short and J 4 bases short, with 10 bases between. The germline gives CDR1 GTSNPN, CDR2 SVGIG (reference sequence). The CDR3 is CAWSVGTLNQPQHF. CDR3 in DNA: TGTGCCTGGAGTGTGGGGACACTAAATCAGCCCCAGCATTTT.

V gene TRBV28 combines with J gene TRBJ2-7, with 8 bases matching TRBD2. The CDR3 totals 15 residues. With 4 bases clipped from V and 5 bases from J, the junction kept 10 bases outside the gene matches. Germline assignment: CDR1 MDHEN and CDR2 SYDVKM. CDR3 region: CASSSLGRAVNEQYF. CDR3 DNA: TGTGCCAGCAGTTCACTCGGGAGGGCCGTCAACGAGCAGTACTTC.

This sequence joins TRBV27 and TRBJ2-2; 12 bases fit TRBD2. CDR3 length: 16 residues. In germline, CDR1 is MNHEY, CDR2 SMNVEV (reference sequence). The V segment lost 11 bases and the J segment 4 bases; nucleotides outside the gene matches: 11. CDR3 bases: TGTGCCGTTTCTAGCGGGAGGGCCTTGATCACCGGGGAGCTGTTTTTT. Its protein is CAVSSGRALITGELFF.